The 2 T cell receptor beta chains below were found in one sample sequenced in a study of blood T cell repertoires in COVID-19. The repertoire was sequenced with immunoSEQ multiplex PCR; TCRdb's copy has only in-frame clones and lacks some. The sample yields 100,000 to 150,000 clones, around 88% seen once. Sequencing used peripheral blood. The receptors here all came from a man aged 45 to 65 with acute or convalescent COVID-19.

Written as DNA, the CDR3 is TGTGCCAGCAGTTTAGGCGGGACAGGAGGTAGTGGCTACACCTTC. Its protein is CASSLGGTGGSGYTF. The chain employs TRBV28 and TRBJ1-2; 8 bases are a match to TRBD1. This CDR3 comprises 15 residues. Trimming cost V 2 bases and J 7 bases; bases outside gene matches: 9. Germline loops: CDR1 MDHEN, CDR2 SYDVKM.

V is TRBV6-5 and J is TRBJ2-7, with D possibly TRBD1 on 6 matching bases. The CDR3 spans 15 residues. V was clipped by 5 bases and J by 2 bases, with 16 bases between them. Germline V gene data show CDR1 as MNHEY and CDR2 as SVGAGI. This CDR3 reads CASSRTQGATYEQYF. The CDR3 nucleotides read TGTGCCAGCAGTCGCACACAGGGTGCGACCTACGAGCAGTACTTC.